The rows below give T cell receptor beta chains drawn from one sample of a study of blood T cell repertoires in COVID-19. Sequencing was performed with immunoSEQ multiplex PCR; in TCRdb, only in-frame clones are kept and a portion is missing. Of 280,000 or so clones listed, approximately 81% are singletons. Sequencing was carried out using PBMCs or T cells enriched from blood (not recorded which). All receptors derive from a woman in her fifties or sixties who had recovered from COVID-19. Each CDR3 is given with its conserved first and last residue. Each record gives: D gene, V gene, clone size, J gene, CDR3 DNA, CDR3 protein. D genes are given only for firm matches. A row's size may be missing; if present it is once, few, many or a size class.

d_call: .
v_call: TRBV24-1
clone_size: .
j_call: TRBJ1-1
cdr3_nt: TGTGCCACCAGTGACCGGGGGGGTACTGAAGCTTTCTTT
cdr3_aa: CATSDRGGTEAFF

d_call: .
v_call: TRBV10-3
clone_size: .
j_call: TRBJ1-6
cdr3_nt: TGTGCCATCACGCGGGACCGCGGGATCCCCCTCCACTTT
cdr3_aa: CAITRDRGIPLHF

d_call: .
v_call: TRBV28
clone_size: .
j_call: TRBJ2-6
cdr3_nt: TGTGCCAGCAGTTTATCTACCTGGACACCTGACTCTGGGGCCAACGTCCTGACTTTC
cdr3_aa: CASSLSTWTPDSGANVLTF

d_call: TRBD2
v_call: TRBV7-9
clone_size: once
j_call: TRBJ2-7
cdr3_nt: TGTGCCAGCAGACCGGGACTAGCGACCTCCTACGAGCAGTACTTC
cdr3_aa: CASRPGLATSYEQYF

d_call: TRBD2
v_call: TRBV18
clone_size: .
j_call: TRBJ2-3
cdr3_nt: TGTGCCAGCTCACCAAGCGGGATCACAGATACGCAGTATTTT
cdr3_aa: CASSPSGITDTQYF

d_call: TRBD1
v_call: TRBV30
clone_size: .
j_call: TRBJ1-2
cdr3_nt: TGTGCCTGGGGAAGACAGGGAGGCTACACCTTC
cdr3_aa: CAWGRQGGYTF

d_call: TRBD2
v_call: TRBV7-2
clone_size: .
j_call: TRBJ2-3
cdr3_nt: TGTGCCAGCAGCTTAGCTAGCGGGGCGCCAGATACGCAGTATTTT
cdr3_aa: CASSLASGAPDTQYF

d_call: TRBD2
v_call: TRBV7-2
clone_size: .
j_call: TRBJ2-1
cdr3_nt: TGTGCCAGCAGCCCCGTCGTGGGAGGGTCCGGTGAGCAGTTCTTC
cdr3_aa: CASSPVVGGSGEQFF

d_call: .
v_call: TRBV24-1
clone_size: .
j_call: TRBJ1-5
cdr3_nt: TGTGCCACCAGTAGTTCAAGGGGTGTGACTCAGCCCCAGCATTTT
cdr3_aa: CATSSSRGVTQPQHF

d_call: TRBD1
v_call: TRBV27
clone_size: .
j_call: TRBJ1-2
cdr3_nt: TGTGCCAGCAGTTTAGCCTCAGGGGGCTCTGGCTACACCTTC
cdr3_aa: CASSLASGGSGYTF

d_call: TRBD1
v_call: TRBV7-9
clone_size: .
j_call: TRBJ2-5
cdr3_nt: TGTGCCAGCAGCATACAGGGGCAAGAGACCCAGTACTTC
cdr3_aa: CASSIQGQETQYF

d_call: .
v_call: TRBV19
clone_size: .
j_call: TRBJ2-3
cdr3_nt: TGTGCCAGTAGTCCCAGTTTCGGGGGAGCTAAAACAGATACGCAGTATTTT
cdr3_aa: CASSPSFGGAKTDTQYF

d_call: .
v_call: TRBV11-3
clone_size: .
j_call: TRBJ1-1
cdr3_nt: TGTGCCAGCAGCTCCGGACAGTACACTGAAGCTTTCTTT
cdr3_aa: CASSSGQYTEAFF

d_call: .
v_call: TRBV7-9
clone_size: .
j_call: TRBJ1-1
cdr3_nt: TGTGCCAGCAGCTTATTACTGGGAGCAGGATCCGGGGCTTTCTTT
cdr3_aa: CASSLLLGAGSGAFF

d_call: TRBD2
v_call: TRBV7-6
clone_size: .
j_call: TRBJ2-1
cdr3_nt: TGTGCCAGCAGCCCCCTCGAGCGGGACTACAATGAGCAGTTCTTC
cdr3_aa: CASSPLERDYNEQFF

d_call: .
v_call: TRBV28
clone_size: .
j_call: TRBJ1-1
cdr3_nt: TGTGCCAGCAGTCTCACCGGGATAATGAACACTGAAGCTTTCTTT
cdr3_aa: CASSLTGIMNTEAFF

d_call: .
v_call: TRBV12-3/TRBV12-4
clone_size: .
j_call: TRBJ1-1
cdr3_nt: TGTGCCAGCAGTTTAATATCGGGGACTGAAGCTTTCTTT
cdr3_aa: CASSLISGTEAFF

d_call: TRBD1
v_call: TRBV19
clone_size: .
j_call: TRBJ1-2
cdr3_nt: TGTGCCAGTAGTATCACGGACAGGTATATGGGCTACACCTTC
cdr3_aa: CASSITDRYMGYTF

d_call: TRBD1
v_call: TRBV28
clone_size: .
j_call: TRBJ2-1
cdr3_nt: TGTGCCAGCAGTTACACCGGGACAGGGCTGAATGAGCAGTTCTTC
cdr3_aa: CASSYTGTGLNEQFF

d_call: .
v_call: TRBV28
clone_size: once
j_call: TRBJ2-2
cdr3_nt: TGTGCCACCCAAAAAACAGGCACCGGGGAGCTGTTTTTT
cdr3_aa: CATQKTGTGELFF

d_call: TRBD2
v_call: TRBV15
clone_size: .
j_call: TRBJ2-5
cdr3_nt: TGTGCCACCAGCAGGGAACTCGGGACTAGACAAGAGACCCAGTACTTC
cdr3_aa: CATSRELGTRQETQYF

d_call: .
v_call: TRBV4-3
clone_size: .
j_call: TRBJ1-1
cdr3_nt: TGCGCTACGTTGGAGAATGCTGAAGCTTTCTTT
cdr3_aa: CATLENAEAFF

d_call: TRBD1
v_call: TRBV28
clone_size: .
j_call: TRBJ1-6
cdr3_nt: TGTGCCAGCAGTTTAAGGACAGGGAGAAATTCACCCCTCCACTTT
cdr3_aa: CASSLRTGRNSPLHF

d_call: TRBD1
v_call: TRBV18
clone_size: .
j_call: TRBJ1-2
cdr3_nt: TGTGCCAGCTCACCAGGGACAGGGGGTTCTAACTATGGCTACACCTTC
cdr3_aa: CASSPGTGGSNYGYTF

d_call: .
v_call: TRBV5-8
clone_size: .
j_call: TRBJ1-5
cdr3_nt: TGTGCCAGCAGCAAACAGCGGAATCAGCCCCAGCATTTT
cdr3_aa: CASSKQRNQPQHF

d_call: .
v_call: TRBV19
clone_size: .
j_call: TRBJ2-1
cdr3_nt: TGTGCCAGTAGTATCTCGCGGGATGTTCAATTCTTC
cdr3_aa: CASSISRDVQFF

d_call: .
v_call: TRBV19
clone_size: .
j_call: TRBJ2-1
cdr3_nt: TGTGCCAGTAGCAGAGGCTTCCCCAATGAGCAGTTCTTC
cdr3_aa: CASSRGFPNEQFF

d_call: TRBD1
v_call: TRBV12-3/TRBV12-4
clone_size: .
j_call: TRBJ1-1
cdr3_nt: TGTGCCAGCAGACACAGGGGGCGACCTGAAGCTTTCTTT
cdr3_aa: CASRHRGRPEAFF

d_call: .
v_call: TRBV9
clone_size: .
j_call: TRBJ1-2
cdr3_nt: TGTGCCAGCAGCGTACCTCGGATCGGGACAAGTGATGGCTACACCTTC
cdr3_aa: CASSVPRIGTSDGYTF

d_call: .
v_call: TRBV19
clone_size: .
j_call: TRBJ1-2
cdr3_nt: TGTGCCAGTAGTATAGATGGAAGAGGGCTGGGCAACTATGGCTACACCTTC
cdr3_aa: CASSIDGRGLGNYGYTF

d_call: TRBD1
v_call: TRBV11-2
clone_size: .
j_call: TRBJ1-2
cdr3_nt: TGTGCCAGCAGCACCAGGGGGAACCCCAACTATGGCTACACCTTC
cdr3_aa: CASSTRGNPNYGYTF

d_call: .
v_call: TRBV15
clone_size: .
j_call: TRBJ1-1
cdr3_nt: TGTGCCACCAGGCGCGTGAACACTGAAGCTTTCTTT
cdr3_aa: CATRRVNTEAFF

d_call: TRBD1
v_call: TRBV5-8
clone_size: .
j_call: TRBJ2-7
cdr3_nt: TGTGCCAGCACACCGGGACAGGGTTTCTACGAGCAGTACTTC
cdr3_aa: CASTPGQGFYEQYF

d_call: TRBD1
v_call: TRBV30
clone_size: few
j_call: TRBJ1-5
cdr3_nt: TGTGCCTGGGGACAGGGACAAAGCAATCAGCCCCAGCATTTT
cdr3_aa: CAWGQGQSNQPQHF

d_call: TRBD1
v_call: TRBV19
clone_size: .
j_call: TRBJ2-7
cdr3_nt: TGTGCCAGTAGTGCTCCGGGACAGGGTTACGAGCAGTACTTC
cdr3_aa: CASSAPGQGYEQYF

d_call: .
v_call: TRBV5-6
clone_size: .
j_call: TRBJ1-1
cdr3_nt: TGTGCCAGCAGCTTGGTGAGGAACCCTGAAGCTTTCTTT
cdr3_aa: CASSLVRNPEAFF

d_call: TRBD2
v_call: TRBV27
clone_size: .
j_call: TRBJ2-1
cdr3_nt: TGTGCCAGCAGTCCCCTAGCGGGGGGGCGCAATGAGCAGTTCTTC
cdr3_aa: CASSPLAGGRNEQFF

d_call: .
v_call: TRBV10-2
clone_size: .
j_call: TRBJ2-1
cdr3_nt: TGCGCCAGCAGTGAACGGAACAGTCCCTCTGAGCAGTTCTTC
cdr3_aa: CASSERNSPSEQFF

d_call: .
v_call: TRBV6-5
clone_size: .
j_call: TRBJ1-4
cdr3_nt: TGTGCCAGCAGTTACTCGAAAGGGGTCTCAGGAAAACTGTTTTTT
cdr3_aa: CASSYSKGVSGKLFF

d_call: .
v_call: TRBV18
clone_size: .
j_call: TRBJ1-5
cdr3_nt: TGTGCCAGCTCACCGGGGGGAGATCAGCCCCAGCATTTT
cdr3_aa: CASSPGGDQPQHF

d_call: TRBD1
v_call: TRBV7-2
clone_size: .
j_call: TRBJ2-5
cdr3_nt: TGTGCCAGCAGCTTAGGGACAGGACAACAAGAGACCCAGTACTTC
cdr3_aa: CASSLGTGQQETQYF

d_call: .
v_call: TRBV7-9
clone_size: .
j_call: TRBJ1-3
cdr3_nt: TGTGCCAGCAGCTTAGTGACAAGGAGAAACACCATATATTTT
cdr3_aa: CASSLVTRRNTIYF

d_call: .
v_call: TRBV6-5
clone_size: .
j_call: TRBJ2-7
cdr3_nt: TGTGCCAGCAGTTATAACCGGGGCTACGAGCAGTACTTC
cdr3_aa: CASSYNRGYEQYF

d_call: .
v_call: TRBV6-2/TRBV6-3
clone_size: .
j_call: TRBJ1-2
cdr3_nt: TGTGCCAGCAGTTACTTGCCCGGTCGGGGCTACACCTTC
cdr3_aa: CASSYLPGRGYTF

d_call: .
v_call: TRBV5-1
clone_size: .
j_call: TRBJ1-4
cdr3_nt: TGCGCCAGCAGCTTGGGTCACGGGAATGAAAAACTGTTTTTT
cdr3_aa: CASSLGHGNEKLFF

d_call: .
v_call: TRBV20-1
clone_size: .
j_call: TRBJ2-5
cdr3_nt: TGCAGTGCAAGTTTGAGCCCAGAGACCCAGTACTTC
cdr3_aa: CSASLSPETQYF

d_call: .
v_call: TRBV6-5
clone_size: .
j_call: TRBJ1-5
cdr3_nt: TGTGCCAGCAGTTACTCGATTGGGAGTCAGCCCCAGCATTTT
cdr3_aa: CASSYSIGSQPQHF

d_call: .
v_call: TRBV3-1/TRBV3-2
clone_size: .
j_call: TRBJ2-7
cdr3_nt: TGTGCCAGCAGCCAAGAGAATATGCGGGTCCCGGGGAGTCGGAGGGGGCGACGGGAGCAGTACTTC
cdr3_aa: CASSQENMRVPGSRRGRREQYF

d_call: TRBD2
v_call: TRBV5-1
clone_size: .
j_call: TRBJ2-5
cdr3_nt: TGCGCCAGCAGCTTGGTAGCGGGAGCGGTTAAAGAGACCCAGTACTTC
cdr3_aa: CASSLVAGAVKETQYF

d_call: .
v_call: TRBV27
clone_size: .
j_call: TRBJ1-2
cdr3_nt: TGTGCCAGCAGTTTAATCCCCCAGTATGGCTACACCTTC
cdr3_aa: CASSLIPQYGYTF

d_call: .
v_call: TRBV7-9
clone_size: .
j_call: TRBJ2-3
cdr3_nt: TGTGCCAGCAGCTTACGAGATACGCAGTATTTT
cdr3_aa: CASSLRDTQYF

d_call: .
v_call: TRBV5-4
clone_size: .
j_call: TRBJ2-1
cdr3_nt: TGTGCCAGCAGCTCCTCCCAGGGTAATGAGCAGTTCTTC
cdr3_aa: CASSSSQGNEQFF

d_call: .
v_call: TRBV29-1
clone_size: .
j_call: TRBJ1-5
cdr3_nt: TGCAGCGTTGGGACAAGAAATCAGCCCCAGCATTTT
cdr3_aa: CSVGTRNQPQHF

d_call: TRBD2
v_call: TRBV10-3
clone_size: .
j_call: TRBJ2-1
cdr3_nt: TGTGCCATTCTAAGCGGGAGCTCCTACAATGAGCAGTTCTTC
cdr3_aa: CAILSGSSYNEQFF

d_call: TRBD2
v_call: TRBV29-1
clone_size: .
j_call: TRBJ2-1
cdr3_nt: TGCAGCGTTGTGAGGACTAGTGGTGAGCAGTTCTTC
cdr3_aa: CSVVRTSGEQFF

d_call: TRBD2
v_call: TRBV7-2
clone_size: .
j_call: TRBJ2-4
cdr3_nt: TGTGCCAGCAGCCAACGACTAGCGGGGTTGAGGGGTGACATTCAGTACTTC
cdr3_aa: CASSQRLAGLRGDIQYF

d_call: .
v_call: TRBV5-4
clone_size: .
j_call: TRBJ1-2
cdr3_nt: TGTGCCAGCAGCTTGAGGGGGACCGAGTGGGGCTACACCTTC
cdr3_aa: CASSLRGTEWGYTF

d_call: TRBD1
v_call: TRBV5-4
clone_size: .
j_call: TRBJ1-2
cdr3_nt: TGTGCCAGCAGCTTGGTAACAGGGGTCGTTCAAGGCTACACCTTC
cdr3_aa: CASSLVTGVVQGYTF

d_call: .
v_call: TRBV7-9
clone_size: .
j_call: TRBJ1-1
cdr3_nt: TGTGCCAGCAGCTTAGAGGGGTTCACTGAAGCTTTCTTT
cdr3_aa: CASSLEGFTEAFF